The T cell receptor beta chain described here comes from a study of blood T cell repertoires in COVID-19. Background on the study: Some COVID-19 samples were acute and others convalescent; all came from the United States, Italy and Spain. PBMCs, B-cell-depleted T cells, or T cells provided the cDNA or gDNA that made up the material.

Enrolled through a virtual design, the participants were between roughly 18 and 90 years of age and came from about two dozen US areas. Self-reported history from a screening survey and questionnaire set each donor's cohort. Measured with immunoSEQ multiplex PCR; TCRdb has only the in-frame clones, and not every one. Among roughly 250,000 clones listed, roughly 88% were seen once. The receptor was isolated from a woman aged 45-65 years who had recovered from COVID-19. Sequencing was performed on PBMCs or T cells enriched from blood (not recorded which).

For the CDR3, the DNA is TGTGCCTGGGATCAGACAGGGATCACTGAAGCTTTCTTT. Encoded protein: CAWDQTGITEAFF. The chain has TRBV30 and TRBJ1-1; 7 bases fit TRBD1. Germline V CDR1 and CDR2: GTSNPN, SVGIG (reference sequence). V trimming: 5 bases; J trimming: 4 bases; junction bases outside the gene matches: 7. This CDR3 has 13 residues.